The rows below give T cell receptor beta chains drawn from one sample of a study of a mutant IDH1 vaccine in newly diagnosed glioma. The repertoire was sequenced with immunoSEQ multiplex PCR; TCRdb's copy has only in-frame clones and lacks some. The table records about 72,000 clones, around 82% of them present only once. For these TCRs, the target antigens are not known. Material: PBMCs, obtained from a glioma patient whose treatment included an IDH1 peptide vaccine. All receptors derive from a man aged 18 to 30 with glioma. Both conserved end residues are part of each CDR3.

J gene,V gene,CDR3 protein
TRBJ2-7,TRBV7-2,CASSALVAGSGRWNEQYF
TRBJ1-2,TRBV7-9,CASSLDPGQLLYGYTF
TRBJ1-2,TRBV19,CASSIEGTYGYTF
TRBJ1-2,TRBV5-6,CASSLPHGENYGYTF
TRBJ2-5,TRBV15,CATSRRTVGGETQYF
TRBJ2-7,TRBV5-8,CASADWELLRSYEQYF
TRBJ1-2,TRBV7-9,CASSFSGTGGSAGGYTF
TRBJ2-7,TRBV6-1,CASSGHSGGHSREQYF
TRBJ1-1,TRBV5-5,CASSLGGLAEAFF
TRBJ2-4,TRBV29-1,CSASSGNIQYF
TRBJ2-6,TRBV4-1,CASKPGPGANVLTF
TRBJ1-2,TRBV27,CASSYRGGNYGYTF
TRBJ1-5,TRBV7-9,CASSLGLGPNQPQHF
TRBJ1-2,TRBV5-4,CASSLEGARSYGYTF
TRBJ2-2,TRBV18,CASSPGRGNTGELFF
TRBJ1-2,TRBV6-6,CASSFLTGYGYTF
TRBJ1-4,TRBV19,CASSTVGDEKLFF
TRBJ1-1,TRBV29-1,CSVDSAGNLNTEAFF
TRBJ1-2,TRBV6-6,CASSYLAGDYGYTF
TRBJ1-1,TRBV19,CASSIPRDGNTEAFF
TRBJ1-2,TRBV7-2,CASSADMISGYTF
TRBJ1-1,TRBV29-1,CSVRRTREAFF
TRBJ1-6,TRBV9,CASSFRDSSYNSPLHF
TRBJ1-2,TRBV5-1,CASSLAAGGDGYTF
TRBJ2-7,TRBV30,CAWSGQGRYYEQYF
TRBJ2-7,TRBV4-3,CASSHAGGGYEQYF
TRBJ2-2,TRBV2,CASILGGAGTGELFF
TRBJ1-1,TRBV6-1,CANPATEAFF
TRBJ2-7,TRBV2,CASKRGLEQYF
TRBJ2-7,TRBV5-1,CASSGTGSYEQYF
TRBJ1-1,TRBV5-6,CASSGDRGREIGAFF